Listed below are T cell receptor beta chains from one sample, sequenced in a study of CD8+CD57+ T cells in acquired aplastic anemia. TCRdb redid the calling of the reads with MiXCR, one entry per CDR3 protein. The profile shows approximately 180,000 distinct CDR3 sequences, less than 65% of them singletons. The specimen sequenced was sorted CD4+, CD8+, or CD8+CD57+ T cells (not recorded which) from PBMCs. The source of these receptors is a human donor with aplastic anemia. CDR3s include the opening cysteine and the closing phenylalanine or tryptophan. The D gene is left open where the match is weak.

TRBV29-1	TRBJ2-7	TRBD1	CSVAATGDSYEQYF
TRBV25-1	TRBJ1-3	TRBD1	CASSELQGAGNTIYF
TRBV5-1	TRBJ2-1	TRBD2	CASSLAGRNNEQFF
TRBV9	TRBJ1-1	TRBD1	CASSASGQWNTEAFF
TRBV25-1	TRBJ1-4	NA	CASSEGGATNEKLFF
TRBV10-3	TRBJ1-6	NA	CAISAYRGSVHF
TRBV4-1	TRBJ1-4	NA	CASSQVYVEKLFF
TRBV4-1	TRBJ2-7	TRBD1	CASSQIQGDPYEQYF
TRBV14	TRBJ2-2	NA	CASSQELGNTGELFF
TRBV7-9	TRBJ1-1	NA	CSSISLELGTEAFF
TRBV20-1	TRBJ1-6	NA	CSARGPTPDNSPLHF
TRBV12-3/TRBV12-4	TRBJ2-2	NA	CASSSRQGGAGELFF
TRBV29-1	TRBJ2-6	NA	CSVDTGSGANVLTF
TRBV29-1	TRBJ2-3	TRBD1	CSVGQGLTDTQYF
TRBV5-1	TRBJ1-1	TRBD1	CASSPTGDTEAFF
TRBV30	TRBJ1-6	NA	CAWSVGLGNSPLHF